The following is a TCR beta chain sequence with its context. The data are from a study of blood T cell repertoires in COVID-19. Study at large: PBMCs, B-cell-depleted T cells, or T cells provided the cDNA or gDNA that made up the material.

It was within 2 weeks before study entry that exposed participants met a COVID-19 case. The repertoire was sequenced with immunoSEQ multiplex PCR; TCRdb's copy has only in-frame clones and lacks some. Here the sample spans nearly 250,000 clones, around 89% being singletons. The CDR3 has 12 residues. V was cut by 11 bases and J by 2 bases, with 11 bases left in between. Germline loops: CDR1 SGHTA, CDR2 FQGNSA. The sequencing input was PBMCs or T cells enriched from blood (not recorded which). J is TRBJ2-3 and V is TRBV7-2, with a weak D call TRBD2 (5 bases). This TCR was sampled from a man aged 45-65 years who had been exposed to COVID-19. The CDR3 loop reads CAGGVLTDTQYF. CDR3 nucleotide sequence: TGTGCCGGAGGCGTTCTCACAGATACGCAGTATTTT.